These T cell receptor beta chains were read from a single sample in a study of blood T cell repertoires in COVID-19. Some clones are missing from TCRdb's copy, which holds only in-frame ones; the method was immunoSEQ multiplex PCR. The table includes 80,000 to 100,000 clones, more than 75% detected once. Sequenced sample: peripheral blood. The receptors stem from a man between 45 and 60 years old with acute or convalescent COVID-19. Each CDR3 is given with its conserved first and last residue. Fields, in order: CDR3 DNA, CDR3 protein, clone size, V gene, D gene, J gene. The D gene is left open where the match is weak. Part of the rows lack a size; the others show once, few, many or a class for expanded clones.

CDR3nt: TGTGCCAGCTCCTCTCAGGGTCAAGAGACCCAGTACTTC
CDR3aa: CASSSQGQETQYF
abundance: NA
v_gene: TRBV2
d_gene: NA
j_gene: TRBJ2-5

CDR3nt: TGTGCCAGCAGCAAATCGACACAGGGATGGAACACTGAAGCTTTCTTT
CDR3aa: CASSKSTQGWNTEAFF
abundance: NA
v_gene: TRBV21-1
d_gene: NA
j_gene: TRBJ1-1

CDR3nt: TGTGCCAGTAGTATGTTAAGCACAGATACGCAGTATTTT
CDR3aa: CASSMLSTDTQYF
abundance: NA
v_gene: TRBV19
d_gene: NA
j_gene: TRBJ2-3

CDR3nt: TGTGCCAGCAGCCAAGGACAGGGGCTTGGCGGGGAGCTGTTTTTT
CDR3aa: CASSQGQGLGGELFF
abundance: NA
v_gene: TRBV7-9
d_gene: TRBD1
j_gene: TRBJ2-2

CDR3nt: TGTGCCAGCAGGCCTTTCTTTACCCCTTCGGACTATGGCTACACCTTC
CDR3aa: CASRPFFTPSDYGYTF
abundance: NA
v_gene: TRBV27
d_gene: NA
j_gene: TRBJ1-2

CDR3nt: TGTGCCAGCAGCTCCTGGGAGCCTACCTACGAGCAGTACTTC
CDR3aa: CASSSWEPTYEQYF
abundance: NA
v_gene: TRBV9
d_gene: NA
j_gene: TRBJ2-7

CDR3nt: TGTGCCAGTAGTGCGAGGGGGACTAGCGGGCGGGGATTGGTAGGATACAATGAGCAGTTCTTC
CDR3aa: CASSARGTSGRGLVGYNEQFF
abundance: NA
v_gene: TRBV19
d_gene: TRBD2
j_gene: TRBJ2-1

CDR3nt: TGTGCCAGCGCCGGGACTAGCGGTAATTCCTACGAGCAGTACTTC
CDR3aa: CASAGTSGNSYEQYF
abundance: NA
v_gene: TRBV9
d_gene: TRBD2
j_gene: TRBJ2-7

CDR3nt: TGCGCCAGCAGTCAACATCCGGGACAGAGGAGTGAAAAACTGTTTTTT
CDR3aa: CASSQHPGQRSEKLFF
abundance: NA
v_gene: TRBV23-1
d_gene: TRBD1
j_gene: TRBJ1-4

CDR3nt: TGTGCCACCAGCAGCCACTTACAGGGAGATCAGCCCCAGCATTTT
CDR3aa: CATSSHLQGDQPQHF
abundance: NA
v_gene: TRBV15
d_gene: NA
j_gene: TRBJ1-5

CDR3nt: TGCGCCAGCAGCGAGCTAGGGGGACAGAACACAGATACGCAGTATTTT
CDR3aa: CASSELGGQNTDTQYF
abundance: NA
v_gene: TRBV5-1
d_gene: TRBD1
j_gene: TRBJ2-3

CDR3nt: TGTGCCAGCAGCTTAGCGGGAGGGCCTTACGAGCAGTACTTC
CDR3aa: CASSLAGGPYEQYF
abundance: NA
v_gene: TRBV11-2
d_gene: TRBD2
j_gene: TRBJ2-7

CDR3nt: TGTGCCAGCAGTGCCGACTTGAGGGGCTACACCTTC
CDR3aa: CASSADLRGYTF
abundance: NA
v_gene: TRBV2
d_gene: NA
j_gene: TRBJ1-2

CDR3nt: TGTGCCAGCAGTCCAGTGAACTCTGGAAACACCATATATTTT
CDR3aa: CASSPVNSGNTIYF
abundance: NA
v_gene: TRBV3-1/TRBV3-2
d_gene: NA
j_gene: TRBJ1-3

CDR3nt: TGCGCCAGCAGCGCCTTACAGAGCACAGATACGCAGTATTTT
CDR3aa: CASSALQSTDTQYF
abundance: NA
v_gene: TRBV5-1
d_gene: NA
j_gene: TRBJ2-3

CDR3nt: TGTGCCAGCAGCTTGCCGACAGGTCGAGGGTCACCCCTCCACTTT
CDR3aa: CASSLPTGRGSPLHF
abundance: NA
v_gene: TRBV5-8
d_gene: NA
j_gene: TRBJ1-6

CDR3nt: TGTGCCAGCAGCACGGGACAGGGGGCCGGCTACACCTTC
CDR3aa: CASSTGQGAGYTF
abundance: NA
v_gene: TRBV5-4
d_gene: TRBD1
j_gene: TRBJ1-2

CDR3nt: TGTGCCAGCTGCCCGAGCACCTACGGCGAGCAGTACTTC
CDR3aa: CASCPSTYGEQYF
abundance: NA
v_gene: TRBV21-1
d_gene: NA
j_gene: TRBJ2-7

CDR3nt: TGCGCCAGCAGCTTGGTGACTAGCGGGACGGGTGAGCAGTTCTTC
CDR3aa: CASSLVTSGTGEQFF
abundance: NA
v_gene: TRBV5-1
d_gene: TRBD2
j_gene: TRBJ2-1

CDR3nt: TGTGCCAGCAGCGGCGAGCGGACCTCCAAAGAGACCCAGTACTTC
CDR3aa: CASSGERTSKETQYF
abundance: NA
v_gene: TRBV5-5
d_gene: NA
j_gene: TRBJ2-5

CDR3nt: TGTGCCAGCAGCCCGGGGGGATCTAACTATGGCTACACCTTC
CDR3aa: CASSPGGSNYGYTF
abundance: few
v_gene: TRBV5-6
d_gene: NA
j_gene: TRBJ1-2

CDR3nt: TGTGCCACGGGGACTAGCGGGACAACCGGGGAGCTGTTTTTT
CDR3aa: CATGTSGTTGELFF
abundance: NA
v_gene: TRBV6-5
d_gene: TRBD2
j_gene: TRBJ2-2

CDR3nt: TGTGCCAGTATTATTCACGGGGGACCGACTATGCCTGGGGCCAACGTCCTGACTTTC
CDR3aa: CASIIHGGPTMPGANVLTF
abundance: NA
v_gene: TRBV19
d_gene: NA
j_gene: TRBJ2-6

CDR3nt: TGTGCCAGCAGCCAAGCGGTTCGAAGCGGGAGGTCCTACGAGCAGTACTTC
CDR3aa: CASSQAVRSGRSYEQYF
abundance: NA
v_gene: TRBV3-1/TRBV3-2
d_gene: TRBD2
j_gene: TRBJ2-7

CDR3nt: TGCAGCTCCTCAGACAGTTATGGCTACACCTTC
CDR3aa: CSSSDSYGYTF
abundance: NA
v_gene: TRBV29-1
d_gene: NA
j_gene: TRBJ1-2

CDR3nt: TGTGCCAGCAGCCCTAGCGGAACTAGCACAGATACGCAGTATTTT
CDR3aa: CASSPSGTSTDTQYF
abundance: NA
v_gene: TRBV2
d_gene: TRBD2
j_gene: TRBJ2-3

CDR3nt: TGTGCCACCAGTGATTTGGGAGGGACTGGCACAGATACGCAGTATTTT
CDR3aa: CATSDLGGTGTDTQYF
abundance: NA
v_gene: TRBV24-1
d_gene: NA
j_gene: TRBJ2-3